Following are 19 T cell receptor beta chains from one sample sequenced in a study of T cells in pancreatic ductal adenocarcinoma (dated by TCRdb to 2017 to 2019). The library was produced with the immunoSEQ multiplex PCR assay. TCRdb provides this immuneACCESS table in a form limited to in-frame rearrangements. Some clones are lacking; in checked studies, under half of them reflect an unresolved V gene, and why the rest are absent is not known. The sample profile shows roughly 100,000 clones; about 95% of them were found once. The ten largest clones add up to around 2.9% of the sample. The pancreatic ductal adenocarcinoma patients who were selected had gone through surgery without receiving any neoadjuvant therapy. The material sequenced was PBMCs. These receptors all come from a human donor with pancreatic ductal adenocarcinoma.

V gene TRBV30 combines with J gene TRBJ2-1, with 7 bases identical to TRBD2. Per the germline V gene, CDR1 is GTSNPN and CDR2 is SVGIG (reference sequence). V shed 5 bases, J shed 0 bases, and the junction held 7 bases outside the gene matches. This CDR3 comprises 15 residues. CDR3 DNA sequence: TGTGCCTGGGGCCTACCTAGCGGCTCCTACAATGAGCAGTTCTTC. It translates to CAWGLPSGSYNEQFF.

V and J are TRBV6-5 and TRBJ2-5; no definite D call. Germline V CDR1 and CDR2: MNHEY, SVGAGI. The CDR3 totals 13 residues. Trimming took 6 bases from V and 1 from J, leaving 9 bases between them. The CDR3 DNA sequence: TGTGCCAGCAGGATCACTGGCCAAGAGACCCAGTACTTC. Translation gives CASRITGQETQYF.

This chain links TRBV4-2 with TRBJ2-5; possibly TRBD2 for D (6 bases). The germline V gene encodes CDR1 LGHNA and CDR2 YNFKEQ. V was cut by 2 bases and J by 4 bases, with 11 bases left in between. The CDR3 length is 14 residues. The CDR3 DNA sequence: TGTGCCAGCAGCCAACCGGGAGTGGGAGAGACCCAGTACTTC. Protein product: CASSQPGVGETQYF.

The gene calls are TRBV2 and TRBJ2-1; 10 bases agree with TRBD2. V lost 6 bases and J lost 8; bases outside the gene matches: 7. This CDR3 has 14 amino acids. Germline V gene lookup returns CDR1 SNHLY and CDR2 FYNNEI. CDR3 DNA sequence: TGTGCCAGCAGGAGCCTAGCGGGAGCCGATGAGCAGTTCTTC. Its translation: CASRSLAGADEQFF.

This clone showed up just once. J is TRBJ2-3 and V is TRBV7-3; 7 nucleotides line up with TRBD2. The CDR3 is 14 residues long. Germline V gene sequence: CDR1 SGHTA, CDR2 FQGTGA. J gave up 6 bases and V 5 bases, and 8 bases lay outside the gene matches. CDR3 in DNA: TGTGCCAGCAGCCTAGGACTAGACGGGGATACGCAGTATTTT. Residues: CASSLGLDGDTQYF.

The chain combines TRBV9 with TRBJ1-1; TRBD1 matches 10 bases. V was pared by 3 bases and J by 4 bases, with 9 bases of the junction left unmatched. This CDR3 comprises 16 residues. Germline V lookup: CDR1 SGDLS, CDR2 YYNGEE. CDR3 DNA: TGTGCCAGCAGCGACCGGGACAGGGGATGGGGCACTGAAGCTTTCTTT. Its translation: CASSDRDRGWGTEAFF.

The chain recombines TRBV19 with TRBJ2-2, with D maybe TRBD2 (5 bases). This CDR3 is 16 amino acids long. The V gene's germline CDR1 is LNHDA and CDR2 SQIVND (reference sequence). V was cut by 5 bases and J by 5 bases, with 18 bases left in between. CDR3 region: CASSSLRDYPTGELFF. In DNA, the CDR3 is TGTGCCAGTAGTTCCCTCCGGGATTACCCTACCGGGGAGCTGTTTTTT.

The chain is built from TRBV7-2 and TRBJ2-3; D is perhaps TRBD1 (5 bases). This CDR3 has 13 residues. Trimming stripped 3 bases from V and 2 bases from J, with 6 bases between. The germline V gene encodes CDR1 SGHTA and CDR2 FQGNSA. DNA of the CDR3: TGTGCCAGCAGCTTGGACAACACAGATACGCAGTATTTT. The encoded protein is CASSLDNTDTQYF.

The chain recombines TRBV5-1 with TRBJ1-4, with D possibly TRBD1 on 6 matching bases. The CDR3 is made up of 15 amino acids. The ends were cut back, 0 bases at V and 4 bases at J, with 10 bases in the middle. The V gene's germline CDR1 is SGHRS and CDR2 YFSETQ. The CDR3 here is CASSLARGGNEKLFF. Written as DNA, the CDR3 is TGCGCCAGCAGCTTGGCAAGAGGGGGTAATGAAAAACTGTTTTTT.

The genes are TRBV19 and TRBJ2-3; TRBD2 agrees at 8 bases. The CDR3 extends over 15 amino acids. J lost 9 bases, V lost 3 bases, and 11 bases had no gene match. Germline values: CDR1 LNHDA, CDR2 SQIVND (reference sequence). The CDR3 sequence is CASSIPTSGLRTQYF. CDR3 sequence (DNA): TGTGCCAGTAGTATCCCCACTAGCGGCTTGCGAACGCAGTATTTT.

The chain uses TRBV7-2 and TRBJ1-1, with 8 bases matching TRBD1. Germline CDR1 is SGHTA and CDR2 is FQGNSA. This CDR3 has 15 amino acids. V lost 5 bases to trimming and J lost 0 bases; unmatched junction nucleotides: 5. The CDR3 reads CASSPRGPVNTEAFF. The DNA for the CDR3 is TGTGCCAGCAGCCCCAGGGGGCCCGTGAACACTGAAGCTTTCTTT.

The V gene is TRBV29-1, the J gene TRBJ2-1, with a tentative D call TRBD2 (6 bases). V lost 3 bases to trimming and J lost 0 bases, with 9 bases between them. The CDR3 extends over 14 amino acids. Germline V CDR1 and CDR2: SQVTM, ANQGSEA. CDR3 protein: CSVDDGSSYNEQFF. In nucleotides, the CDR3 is TGCAGCGTTGATGACGGGAGCTCCTACAATGAGCAGTTCTTC.

The CDR3 coding sequence is TGTGCCAGCAGTGAACTTGGAGGGTTTGGGACCCAGTACTTC. Its translation is CASSELGGFGTQYF. The chain uses TRBV6-1 and TRBJ2-5; weak D call: TRBD2 (6 bases). The germline V gene encodes CDR1 MNHNS and CDR2 SASEGT. Trimming removed 2 bases from V and 7 bases from J, with 14 bases in between. The CDR3 runs to 14 residues.

Written as DNA, the CDR3 is TGTGCCAGCAGTGAAGTACTCAGGTACGAGCAGTACTTC. It translates to CASSEVLRYEQYF. The chain is built from TRBV2 and TRBJ2-7; D ambiguous. V lost 1 base and J 4 bases, leaving 8 bases between the germline ends. Germline assignment: CDR1 SNHLY and CDR2 FYNNEI. The CDR3 length is 13 residues.

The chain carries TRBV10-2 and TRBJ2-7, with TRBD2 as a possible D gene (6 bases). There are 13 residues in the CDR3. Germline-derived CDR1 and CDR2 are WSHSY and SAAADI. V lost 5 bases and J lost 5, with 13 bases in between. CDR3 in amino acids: CASSPGGYHEQYF. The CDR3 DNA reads TGCGCCAGCAGTCCTGGGGGGTACCACGAGCAGTACTTC.

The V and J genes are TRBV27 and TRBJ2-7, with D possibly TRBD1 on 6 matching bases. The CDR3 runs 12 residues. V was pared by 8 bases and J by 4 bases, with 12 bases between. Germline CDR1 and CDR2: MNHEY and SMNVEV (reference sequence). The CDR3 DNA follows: TGTGCCAGCCGAGGGACACTGTACGAGCAGTACTTC. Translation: CASRGTLYEQYF.

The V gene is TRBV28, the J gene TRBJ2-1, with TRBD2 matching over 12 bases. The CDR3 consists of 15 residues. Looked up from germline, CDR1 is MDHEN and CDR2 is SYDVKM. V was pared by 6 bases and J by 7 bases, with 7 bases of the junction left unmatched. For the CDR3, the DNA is TGTGCCAGCAGACCTCTAGCGGGAGGGCCTAATGAGCAGTTCTTC. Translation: CASRPLAGGPNEQFF.

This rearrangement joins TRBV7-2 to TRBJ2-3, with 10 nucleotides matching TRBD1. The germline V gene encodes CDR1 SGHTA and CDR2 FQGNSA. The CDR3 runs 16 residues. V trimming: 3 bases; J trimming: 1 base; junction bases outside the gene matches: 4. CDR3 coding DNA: TGTGCCAGCAGCTTTGGGGGGACAGGGGGCACAGATACGCAGTATTTT. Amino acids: CASSFGGTGGTDTQYF.

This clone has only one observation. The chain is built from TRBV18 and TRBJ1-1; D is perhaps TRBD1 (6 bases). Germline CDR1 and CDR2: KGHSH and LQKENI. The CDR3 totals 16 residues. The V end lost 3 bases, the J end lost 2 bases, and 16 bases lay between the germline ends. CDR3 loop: CASSPVVSQGNTEAFF. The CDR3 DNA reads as TGTGCCAGCTCACCCGTCGTTTCACAGGGCAACACTGAAGCTTTCTTT.